This TCR beta chain stems from a study of naive and memory T cell subsets. A few counts support this clonotype. Adult healthy volunteers gave 2.5 ml peripheral blood for whole-blood RNA. An oligonucleotide containing a UMI was ligated to the 3' end of TCR cDNA. Input was roughly 1 to 1000 ng of DNase-treated total RNA without cell sorting. Reverse transcription of blood and skin TCR RNA was primed at alpha and beta constant regions. MiXCR was run by TCRdb on the 5' RACE reads, yielding one entry per CDR3 protein. Among more than 20,000 distinct CDR3 sequences listed, approximately 24% were seen once. Germline-derived CDR1 and CDR2 are SGHTA and FQGNSA. V lost 5 bases to trimming and J lost 9 bases, with 23 bases between them. The CDR3 sequence is 15 residues long.

This sequence joins TRBV7-2 and TRBJ2-7; maybe TRBD2 (8 bases). The clonotype comes from a female donor in good health. For the CDR3, the DNA is TGTGCCAGCAGCCTGAGCGGGAGCGGACAGGAGGTGCAGTACTTC. This translates into CASSLSGSGQEVQYF.